These 31 T cell receptor beta chains were all obtained from the same sample, sequenced in a study of vaccination effects on CD4 cells after COVID-19. Sequenced by immunoSEQ multiplex PCR; TCRdb stores in-frame clones only, minus some. This sample has around 63,000 clones, with 60% to 80% found just once. ViraFEST assay sequencing came after antigen-specific CD4+ T cells were expanded with viral peptide pools. Culture proceeded for more than nine days, and CD4+ T cells were then isolated. Nucleocapsid antibodies were negative in the vaccine recipients, who had never had SARS-CoV-2 infection. The antigens for these receptors are not known. The input for sequencing was CD4+ T cells from PBMCs cultured with HCoV-OC43 spike peptides, taken before COVID-19 vaccination. As to subset: HCoV-OC43 spike overlapping peptide pool stimulation. The receptors were sampled from a human donor who received a COVID-19 vaccine.

V is TRBV4-2 and J is TRBJ1-2, with 10 bases matching TRBD1. The V gene's germline CDR1 is LGHNA and CDR2 YNFKEQ. Unmatched junction bases numbered 13, after V lost 6 bases and J lost 12 bases. The CDR3 covers 14 residues. CDR3 in DNA: TGTGCCAGCAGTCGTGGACAGGGGGTAAATCTTAACACCTTC. This gives the protein CASSRGQGVNLNTF.

This chain links TRBV5-8 with TRBJ2-5; 9 bases match TRBD2. The J segment lost 1 base and the V segment lost 4 bases, leaving 17 bases of the junction unmatched. Germline lookup yields CDR1 SGHTS and CDR2 YDEGEE. The CDR3 is 19 amino acids. The CDR3 spells CASSRIRGGGVYGQETQYF. The DNA for the CDR3 is TGTGCCAGCAGCAGGATCCGTGGCGGGGGGGTGTATGGCCAAGAGACCCAGTACTTC.

The chain joins TRBV12-3 or TRBV12-4 to TRBJ1-1; D unclear. This CDR3 region has 12 residues. Trimming removed 6 bases from V and 8 bases from J, with 13 bases in between. CDR3 sequence (DNA): TGTGCCAGCAGCCTGAAGCGTTTCGAAGCTTTCTTT. It translates to CASSLKRFEAFF.

The CDR3 region has the DNA TGTGCCAGCAGCCGGACAATCTCCTACGAGCAGTACGTC. This gives the protein CASSRTISYEQYV. The chain links TRBV5-5 to TRBJ2-7, with a tentative D call TRBD1 (5 bases). The CDR3 loop spans 13 amino acids. Looked up from germline, CDR1 is SGHKS and CDR2 is YYEKEE (reference sequence). Trimming took off 4 bases at V and 0 bases at J, with 8 bases between the two ends.

The gene calls are TRBV7-6 and TRBJ1-4, with TRBD1 identical over 11 bases. The CDR3 runs 22 residues. V lost 5 bases and J lost 0; bases outside the gene matches: 20. Germline lookup yields CDR1 SGHVS and CDR2 FNYEAQ. For the CDR3, the DNA is TGTGCCAGCAGCCCCAGGCCCGGGGACAGGGGGATTGTTCGCTCAACTAATGAAAAACTGTTTTTT. Protein sequence: CASSPRPGDRGIVRSTNEKLFF.

The CDR3: CASSDQGYTEAFF. CDR3 sequence (DNA): TGTGCCAGCAGTGACCAAGGGTACACTGAAGCTTTCTTT. V and J are TRBV12-3 or TRBV12-4 and TRBJ1-1; D ambiguous. The CDR3 has 13 residues. Trimming took off 5 bases at V and 3 bases at J, with 10 bases between the two ends.

The chain uses TRBV2 and TRBJ2-7; D might be TRBD1 (5 bases). Trimming cost V 10 bases and J 6 bases, with 13 bases left between them. From germline, CDR1 is SNHLY and CDR2 FYNNEI. This CDR3 is 11 amino acids long. For the CDR3, the DNA is TGTGCCACCGTGTTAGGGGTCGAGCAGTACGTC. It codes for CATVLGVEQYV.

This chain connects TRBV6-1 to TRBJ1-6; 9 positions agree with TRBD1. CDR3 length: 15 amino acids. Germline trimming cut 3 bases from V and 8 bases from J; bases unmatched to any gene: 5. Germline CDR1 and CDR2: MNHNS and SASEGT. The CDR3 spells CASSDRDRVDSPLHF. The CDR3 DNA reads TGTGCCAGCAGTGATAGGGACAGGGTGGATTCACCCCTCCACTTT.

This chain uses TRBV5-1 with TRBJ2-1, with D tentatively TRBD1 or TRBD2 (5 bases each). The CDR3 totals 14 residues. Germline CDR1 and CDR2: SGHRS and YFSETQ. V shed 4 bases and J shed 12 bases, with 20 bases lying between them. CDR3 in amino acids: CASSPGTGNGGQFF. The CDR3 nucleotides read TGCGCCAGCAGCCCTGGGACGGGAAATGGGGGGCAGTTCTTC.

This chain links TRBV18 with TRBJ2-1; 8 bases line up with TRBD1. Germline loops: CDR1 KGHSH, CDR2 LQKENI. Trimming at V came to 4 bases and at J to 3 bases, leaving 14 bases not matched to a gene. The CDR3 has 18 residues. For the CDR3, the DNA is TGTGCCAGCTCACTTCAGAGCCGAACAGGGGGAGGCTACAATGAGCAGTTCTTC. This sequence encodes CASSLQSRTGGGYNEQFF.

J is TRBJ2-7 and V is TRBV7-2; D unclear. This CDR3 has 13 amino acids. Germline V gives CDR1 SGHTA, CDR2 FQGNSA. Between the trimmed V and J ends, which lost 3 bases and 0 bases, there was a span of 6 bases. CDR3 DNA: TGTGCCAGCAGCTTCGCGAACTCCTACGAGCAGTACGTC. Its protein product is CASSFANSYEQYV.

This clone was detected a few times. The V and J genes are TRBV30 and TRBJ1-3; D is undetermined. The CDR3 runs to 13 residues. Trimming left V 1 base short and J 4 bases short, with 8 bases between. CDR1 and CDR2 from the germline V gene are GTSNPN and SVGIG (reference sequence). CDR3 loop: CAWSGQLGNTIYF. CDR3 DNA sequence: TGTGCCTGGAGTGGACAACTGGGAAACACCATATATTTT.

The rearrangement links TRBV27 to TRBJ2-7, with 12 bases aligning to TRBD2. The CDR3 is 14 amino acids. Germline V lookup: CDR1 MNHEY, CDR2 SMNVEV (reference sequence). Trimming took 7 bases from V and 4 from J; bases not matched to a gene: 5. The CDR3, as DNA: TGTGCCAGCACAGGACTAGCGGGACTTTACGAGCAGTACGTC. The encoded protein is CASTGLAGLYEQYV.

J is TRBJ1-2 and V is TRBV6-5; 8 bases agree with TRBD1. This CDR3 contains 15 residues. Germline-derived CDR1 and CDR2 are MNHEY and SVGAGI. Trimming at V came to 6 bases and at J to 6 bases, leaving 12 bases not matched to a gene. CDR3 nucleotide sequence: TGTGCCAGCAGGTACCGGACAGGGCGAGAGAATGGCTACACCTTC. Protein product: CASRYRTGRENGYTF.

V is TRBV4-2 and J is TRBJ2-3, with TRBD2 identical over 12 bases. The CDR3 has 19 amino acids. CDR1 is LGHNA, CDR2 YNFKEQ, per germline. Germline trimming cut 3 bases from V and 1 base from J; bases unmatched to any gene: 11. For the CDR3, the DNA is TGTGCCAGCAGCCAGCTCACTAGCGGGGGGCCCCTCGGCACAGATACGCAGTATTTT. Amino acids: CASSQLTSGGPLGTDTQYF.

The V gene is TRBV5-1, the J gene TRBJ2-2, with D maybe TRBD1 (5 bases). This CDR3 contains 16 residues. V was cut by 0 bases and J by 7 bases, with 16 bases left in between. Germline V gives CDR1 SGHRS, CDR2 YFSETQ. In DNA, the CDR3 is TGCGCCAGCAGCTTGGCCTCTTCCAGGGATCACGGGGAGCTGTTTTTT. The encoded protein is CASSLASSRDHGELFF.

V gene TRBV7-9 combines with J gene TRBJ2-3; D is unresolved. Germline CDR1 and CDR2: SEHNR and FQNEAQ (reference sequence). Trimming pared 4 bases from V and 3 bases from J, leaving 11 bases between. This CDR3 spans 14 amino acids. The CDR3 loop reads CASSSWGRTDTQYF. CDR3 in DNA: TGTGCCAGCAGCTCCTGGGGTAGAACAGATACGCAGTATTTT.

The J gene is TRBJ1-2, the V gene TRBV29-1, with 10 bases aligning to TRBD1. The CDR3 spans 13 residues. Germline lookup yields CDR1 SQVTM and CDR2 ANQGSEA. J lost 8 bases, V lost 7 bases, and 10 bases had no gene match. In DNA, the CDR3 is TGCAGCGGGGGGACAGGGGAGATTGGCGGCTACACCTTC. As protein: CSGGTGEIGGYTF.

J is TRBJ1-3 and V is TRBV19; no firm D call. The germline V and J ends were trimmed by 5 bases and 5 bases, with 10 bases remaining between them. Per germline, CDR1 LNHDA and CDR2 SQIVND (reference sequence). The CDR3 runs 13 residues. The CDR3 region is CASSQIGRNTIYF. The CDR3 DNA is TGTGCCAGTAGTCAAATCGGCCGAAACACCATATATTTT.

A few counts support this clone. V and J are TRBV19 and TRBJ1-2; maybe TRBD1 (5 bases). The CDR3 consists of 14 residues. Germline V gives CDR1 LNHDA, CDR2 SQIVND (reference sequence). The ends were cut back, 2 bases at V and 7 bases at J, with 14 bases in the middle. DNA of the CDR3: TGTGCCAGTAGTATAACCGGTCAGGGCTTTGGCTACACCTTC. Translation: CASSITGQGFGYTF. Together with reference TRBV19 and TRBJ1-2, the CDR3 gives the full variable domain: DGGITQSPKYLFRKEGQNVTLSCEQNLNHDAMYWYRQDPGQGLRLIYYSQIVNDFQKGDIAEGYSVSREKKESFPLTVTSAQKNPTAFYLCASSITGQGFGYTFGSGTRLTVV.

V is TRBV5-1 and J is TRBJ1-1, with unresolved D. The CDR3 is made up of 15 amino acids. V lost 1 base, J lost 1 base, and 11 bases lay in between. Germline V lookup: CDR1 SGHRS, CDR2 YFSETQ. CDR3 sequence: CASSLSASTNTEAFF. CDR3 nucleotide sequence: TGCGCCAGCAGCTTGAGTGCCAGTACGAACACTGAAGCTTTCTTT.

This clone appeared a few times. V gene TRBV18 combines with J gene TRBJ2-7; D call uncertain. The CDR3 length is 12 residues. The V end lost 6 bases, the J end lost 7 bases, and 13 bases lay between the germline ends. The germline CDR1 and CDR2 sequences are KGHSH and LQKENI. CDR3 region: CASSSGLNEQYV. The CDR3 DNA follows: TGTGCCAGCTCCTCTGGCCTAAATGAGCAGTACGTC.

The CDR3 region is CASSLSGDRGHEQYV. The CDR3 DNA reads as TGTGCCAGCAGTTTATCGGGCGACAGGGGACACGAGCAGTACGTC. The chain combines TRBV28 with TRBJ2-7, with 8 nucleotides matching TRBD1. V shed 1 base and J 5 bases; nucleotides not matched to a gene: 7. CDR1 is MDHEN, CDR2 SYDVKM, per germline. This CDR3 comprises 15 residues.

V usage is TRBV7-9 and J usage is TRBJ2-1; 8 positions match TRBD1. V gave up 2 bases and J gave up 6 bases; unmatched junction bases: 3. The germline V gene has CDR1 SEHNR and CDR2 FQNEAQ (reference sequence). This CDR3 is 14 amino acids long. The CDR3 region is CASSLTGQVNEQFF. The CDR3 DNA sequence: TGTGCCAGCAGCTTAACGGGACAGGTCAATGAGCAGTTCTTC.

This rearrangement joins TRBV15 to TRBJ2-2; D is possibly TRBD2 (5 bases). Germline lookup yields CDR1 LNHNV and CDR2 YYDKDF (reference sequence). The ends were cut back, 1 base at V and 7 bases at J, with 7 bases in the middle. This CDR3 has 13 amino acids. CDR3 nucleotides: TGTGCCACCAGCAGAGGACGGGACGGGGAGCTGTTTTTT. This encodes CATSRGRDGELFF. The variable domain in full, completed from reference TRBV15 and TRBJ2-2, reads DAMVIQNPRYQVTQFGKPVTLSCSQTLNHNVMYWYQQKSSQAPKLLFHYYDKDFNNEADTPDNFQSRRPNTSFCFLDIRSPGLGDTAMYLCATSRGRDGELFFGEGSRLTVL.

The chain combines TRBV28 with TRBJ1-2, with 7 bases lining up with TRBD1. The trim removed 6 bases at V and 3 bases at J, leaving 4 bases unmatched. Germline V gene lookup returns CDR1 MDHEN and CDR2 SYDVKM. This CDR3 region has 13 residues. This CDR3 reads CASRGTGDYGYTF. The CDR3 DNA reads TGTGCCAGCAGGGGCACAGGGGACTATGGCTACACCTTC.

The rearrangement links TRBV19 to TRBJ2-5; TRBD2 matches at 12 bases. The germline V gene encodes CDR1 LNHDA and CDR2 SQIVND (reference sequence). V shed 4 bases, J shed 5 bases, and the junction held 5 bases outside the gene matches. The CDR3 runs 15 residues. The CDR3 spells CASSTLAGGQETQYF. The CDR3, as DNA: TGTGCCAGTAGTACTCTAGCGGGGGGGCAGGAGACCCAGTACTTC.

The J gene is TRBJ2-4, the V gene TRBV19; 13 nucleotides match TRBD2. The ends lost 4 bases at V and 1 base at J; junction bases unmatched: 4. Per the germline V gene, CDR1 is LNHDA and CDR2 is SQIVND (reference sequence). The CDR3 has 17 amino acids. CDR3 sequence: CASSTLGLAGAKNIQYF. CDR3 coding DNA: TGTGCCAGTAGTACCCTGGGACTAGCGGGGGCCAAAAACATTCAGTACTTC.

The chain couples TRBV3-1 (or the pseudogene TRBV3-2) to TRBJ2-3; 11 positions agree with TRBD2. J was trimmed by 8 bases and V by 1 base; bases with no gene match: 11. In germline, CDR1 is LGHDT, CDR2 YNNKEL (reference sequence). The CDR3 totals 17 residues. CDR3 in DNA: TGTGCCAGCAGCCAAGGAAATTCGGCTAGCGGGGGGCGTACGCAGTATTTT. It codes for CASSQGNSASGGRTQYF.

The chain combines TRBV12-3 or TRBV12-4 with TRBJ2-1; D is uncertain. V gave up 8 bases and J gave up 5 bases, with 13 bases separating them. CDR3 length: 13 residues. CDR3 nucleotides: TGTGCCAGCGGGTCATCCGCTAACAATGAGCAGTTCTTC. It specifies CASGSSANNEQFF.

The count of this clone is one. This chain links TRBV24-1 with TRBJ2-4, with 7 bases lining up with TRBD1. CDR3 length equals 14 residues. Germline CDR1 reads KGHDR; CDR2 reads SFDVKD. Germline trimming cut 5 bases from V and 2 bases from J; bases unmatched to any gene: 2. The CDR3 DNA follows: TGTGCCACCAGTGCAGGGGGACCCAAAAACATTCAGTACTTC. Residues: CATSAGGPKNIQYF.